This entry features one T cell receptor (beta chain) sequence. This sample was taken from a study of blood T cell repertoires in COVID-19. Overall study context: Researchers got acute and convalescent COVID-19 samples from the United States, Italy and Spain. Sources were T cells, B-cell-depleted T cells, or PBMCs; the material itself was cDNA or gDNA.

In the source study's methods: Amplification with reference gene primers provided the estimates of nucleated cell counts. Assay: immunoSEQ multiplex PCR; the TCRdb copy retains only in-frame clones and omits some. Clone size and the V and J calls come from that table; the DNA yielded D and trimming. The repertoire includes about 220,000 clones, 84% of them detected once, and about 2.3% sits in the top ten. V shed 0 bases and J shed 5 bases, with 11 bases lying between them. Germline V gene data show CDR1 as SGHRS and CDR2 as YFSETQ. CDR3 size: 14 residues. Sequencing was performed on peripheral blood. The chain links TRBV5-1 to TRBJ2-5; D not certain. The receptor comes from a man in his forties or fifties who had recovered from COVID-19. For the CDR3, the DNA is TGCGCCAGCAGCTTGGCCGGGTATGTTGAGACCCAGTACTTC. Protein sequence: CASSLAGYVETQYF.